This T cell receptor beta chain appears in the sequencing data of a study of identical twins. TCRdb reprocessed the 5' RACE reads via MiXCR and lists one record per CDR3 protein. The sample has fewer than 450,000 distinct CDR3 sequences; 9% to 10% are singletons. The CDR3 is 15 amino acids. The germline V and J ends were trimmed by 5 bases and 1 base, with 16 bases remaining between them. Germline assignment: CDR1 DFQATT and CDR2 SNEGSKA (reference sequence). What was sequenced was naive T cells sorted from blood. The TCR sequence derives from a woman aged 50 to 60 in good health. The chain is built from TRBV20-1 and TRBJ2-3; D assignment may be TRBD1 or TRBD2 (5 bases each). CDR3 sequence: CSASDTSLRTDTQYF. The CDR3 nucleotides are TGCAGTGCTTCGGACACTAGTCTCCGCACAGATACGCAGTATTTT.